Listed below are T cell receptor beta chains from one sample, sequenced in a study of cytotoxic CD8 clonotypes in ibrutinib-treated CLL. Some clones are missing from TCRdb's copy, which holds only in-frame ones; the method was immunoSEQ multiplex PCR. The table shows 12,000 or so clones, with around 82% occurring only once. Sequenced material: PBMCs, taken at disease progression, from a patient treated with ibrutinib. These receptors were obtained from a human donor with chronic lymphocytic leukemia. The CDR3 runs from the conserved cysteine through the conserved F or W. Each record gives: clone size, V gene, J gene, D gene, CDR3 protein, CDR3 DNA. D genes are given only for firm matches. Only part of the rows carry a size: once, few, many, or a class if the clone is expanded.

NA,TRBV11-1,TRBJ1-1,NA,CASSPPGPTSTF,TGTGCCAGCAGCCCACCGGGACCCACTAGCACCTTT
NA,TRBV28,TRBJ1-1,NA,CASSSPLARGTEAFF,TGTGCCAGCAGTTCCCCCTTGGCGCGGGGCACTGAAGCTTTCTTT
NA,TRBV28,TRBJ2-7,NA,CATRGIVAEQYF,TGTGCGACCAGGGGAATAGTGGCCGAGCAGTACTTC
NA,TRBV2,TRBJ2-1,NA,CASIAPTYNEQFF,TGTGCCAGCATAGCCCCAACCTACAATGAGCAGTTCTTC
few,TRBV6-1,TRBJ1-5,NA,CASSERGIANQPQHF,TGTGCCAGCAGTGAACGGGGTATCGCCAATCAGCCCCAGCATTTT
NA,TRBV27,TRBJ2-1,TRBD1,CASSPTGTGRPNEQFF,TGTGCCAGCAGTCCCACCGGGACAGGGCGTCCGAATGAGCAGTTCTTC
NA,TRBV10-3,TRBJ2-7,NA,CAISESVGNEQYF,TGTGCCATCAGTGAGTCGGTAGGGAACGAGCAGTACTTC
NA,TRBV28,TRBJ1-5,NA,CASSPIRGGDQPQHF,TGTGCCAGCAGTCCCATACGGGGGGGGGATCAGCCCCAGCATTTT
few,TRBV10-2,TRBJ1-1,NA,CASSPGGGNTEAFF,TGCGCCAGCAGTCCCGGGGGCGGAAACACTGAAGCTTTCTTT
NA,TRBV29-1,TRBJ2-1,NA,CSIIYGEQFF,TGCAGCATCATCTACGGTGAGCAGTTCTTC
NA,TRBV9,TRBJ2-7,NA,CASSVDPAGGEQYF,TGTGCCAGCAGCGTAGACCCGGCCGGTGGCGAGCAGTACTTC
NA,TRBV6-5,TRBJ1-2,NA,CASSSSNNYGYTF,TGTGCCAGCAGTTCCAGTAATAACTATGGCTACACCTTC
NA,TRBV5-1,TRBJ2-1,NA,CASSMEGNEQFF,TGCGCCAGCAGTATGGAGGGCAATGAGCAGTTCTTC
few,TRBV2,TRBJ2-7,TRBD2,CASSPPPGLAGGYEQYF,TGTGCCAGCAGCCCACCCCCGGGACTAGCGGGAGGATACGAGCAGTACTTC
NA,TRBV6-1,TRBJ2-1,TRBD1,CASSAGTGFGSNEQFF,TGTGCCAGCAGTGCCGGGACAGGCTTCGGGAGCAATGAGCAGTTCTTC
NA,TRBV28,TRBJ2-4,TRBD1,CASSLMVWDRGKVGTKNIQYF,TGTGCCAGCAGTTTGATGGTGTGGGACAGGGGGAAGGTTGGAACCAAAAACATTCAGTACTTC
few,TRBV11-3,TRBJ2-3,NA,CASSFAGSNTQYF,TGTGCCAGCAGCTTTGCCGGGAGTAATACGCAGTATTTT
NA,TRBV7-8,TRBJ1-2,TRBD1,CASSGGTGGNYGYTF,TGTGCCAGCAGCGGAGGGACAGGCGGAAACTATGGCTACACCTTC
once,TRBV12-5,TRBJ2-1,TRBD2,CASGTTSGPLIHYNEQFF,TGTGCTAGTGGTACGACTAGCGGTCCTCTAATACATTACAATGAGCAGTTCTTC
NA,TRBV5-4,TRBJ2-7,NA,CASSQDSSREQYF,TGTGCCAGCAGCCAGGACTCATCCAGGGAGCAGTACTTC
NA,TRBV19,TRBJ2-7,TRBD1,CASSARRGQAAAGYEQYF,TGTGCCAGTAGTGCAAGGAGGGGACAGGCGGCGGCGGGCTACGAGCAGTACTTC
NA,TRBV5-1,TRBJ1-4,TRBD1,CASSHGQGINNEKLFF,TGCGCCAGCAGCCATGGACAGGGAATAAATAATGAAAAACTGTTTTTT
NA,TRBV4-2,TRBJ2-5,TRBD2,CASSQGGLPQETQYF,TGTGCCAGCAGCCAAGGGGGACTACCACAAGAGACCCAGTACTTC
NA,TRBV18,TRBJ1-4,NA,CASSPTNLENEKLFF,TGTGCCAGCTCACCAACAAACCTCGAGAATGAAAAACTGTTTTTT
NA,TRBV28,TRBJ1-2,TRBD1,CASTGQQYGYTF,TGTGCCAGCACGGGACAGCAGTATGGCTACACCTTC
NA,TRBV28,TRBJ2-1,NA,CASSLGQSSYNEQFF,TGTGCCAGCAGTTTAGGACAAAGCTCCTACAATGAGCAGTTCTTC
NA,TRBV9,TRBJ2-4,NA,CASSPSSTRQNIQYF,TGTGCCAGCAGCCCCTCTTCGACGAGACAAAACATTCAGTACTTC
once,TRBV25-1,TRBJ2-4,TRBD2,CASAIAGKNIQYF,TGTGCCAGCGCTATAGCGGGAAAAAACATTCAGTACTTC
NA,TRBV21-1,TRBJ2-3,NA,CASSTHGDTQYF,TGTGCCAGCAGCACACATGGGGATACGCAGTATTTT
NA,TRBV5-6,TRBJ2-7,NA,CASSLMNEQYF,TGTGCCAGCAGCTTGATGAACGAGCAGTACTTC
NA,TRBV19,TRBJ2-5,NA,CASSWGGQQETQYF,TGTGCCAGTAGCTGGGGCGGACAGCAAGAGACCCAGTACTTC
few,TRBV19,TRBJ1-5,NA,CASTYGINQPQHF,TGTGCCAGTACCTATGGTATCAATCAGCCCCAGCATTTT
NA,TRBV7-8,TRBJ2-5,NA,CASSPLASGETQYF,TGTGCCAGCAGCCCACTAGCCTCTGGAGAGACCCAGTACTTC
NA,TRBV2,TRBJ1-1,NA,CASTSRGLGDTEAFF,TGTGCCAGCACCTCCCGGGGCCTGGGGGACACTGAAGCTTTCTTT
NA,TRBV19,TRBJ2-5,NA,CASGTGIGHQETQYF,TGTGCCAGTGGTACAGGGATTGGACACCAAGAGACCCAGTACTTC
NA,TRBV19,TRBJ1-3,NA,CASSIRGSGNTIYF,TGTGCCAGTAGTATCAGGGGCTCTGGAAACACCATATATTTT
NA,TRBV5-4,TRBJ2-2,NA,CASSLGIGAVTGELFF,TGTGCCAGCAGCTTAGGCATAGGGGCGGTCACCGGGGAGCTGTTTTTT
NA,TRBV27,TRBJ2-3,NA,CASRERTSTSTDTQYF,TGTGCCAGCCGGGAGCGAACATCTACTAGCACAGATACGCAGTATTTT
NA,TRBV23-1,TRBJ2-1,TRBD1,CASSQFLDRGSYNEQFF,TGCGCCAGCAGTCAATTCCTGGACAGGGGCTCCTACAATGAGCAGTTCTTC
once,TRBV5-1,TRBJ2-3,TRBD2,CASSLVLAGPTDTQYF,TGCGCCAGCAGCTTGGTACTAGCGGGGCCCACAGATACGCAGTATTTT
NA,TRBV27,TRBJ2-7,TRBD1,CASSLSWDSYEQYF,TGTGCCAGCAGTTTATCATGGGACAGTTACGAGCAGTACTTC
NA,TRBV27,TRBJ1-1,NA,CASSLGAGETEAFF,TGTGCCAGCAGTCTAGGGGCCGGGGAGACTGAAGCTTTCTTT
NA,TRBV4-2,TRBJ2-7,NA,CASSLERAGTYEQYF,TGTGCCAGCAGCCTAGAACGGGCGGGAACCTACGAGCAGTACTTC
NA,TRBV16,TRBJ1-2,TRBD1,CASSQRGQEGGYGYTF,TGTGCCAGCAGCCAACGCGGACAGGAGGGCGGCTATGGCTACACCTTC
NA,TRBV6-1,TRBJ2-3,NA,CASNRGTDTQYF,TGTGCCAGCAACCGGGGCACAGATACGCAGTATTTT
NA,TRBV29-1,TRBJ1-1,NA,CSVEDLVPLATEAFF,TGCAGCGTTGAAGATCTTGTACCCTTGGCCACTGAAGCTTTCTTT
NA,TRBV10-3,TRBJ2-5,NA,CAIKRDPQETQYF,TGTGCCATCAAACGGGATCCCCAAGAGACCCAGTACTTC
NA,TRBV6-6,TRBJ2-1,NA,CASSYDGGPAYNEQFF,TGTGCCAGCAGTTACGATGGGGGGCCCGCCTACAATGAGCAGTTCTTC
NA,TRBV5-1,TRBJ1-1,TRBD1,CASSHGTGVEAFF,TGCGCCAGCAGCCATGGGACAGGGGTTGAAGCTTTCTTT
NA,TRBV20-1,TRBJ2-1,NA,CSASGGREQFF,TGCAGTGCTAGTGGTGGTAGGGAGCAGTTCTTC
once,TRBV12-2,TRBJ2-7,NA,CASRSRLAETYEQYF,TGTGCAAGTCGCTCCAGACTAGCGGAGACCTACGAGCAGTACTTC
few,TRBV5-8,TRBJ2-7,TRBD2,CASSSGLGREQYF,TGTGCCAGCAGCTCCGGACTAGGTCGCGAGCAGTACTTC
NA,TRBV13,TRBJ1-5,NA,CASSEDGGPQHF,TGTGCCAGCAGCGAAGACGGGGGTCCCCAGCATTTT
NA,TRBV7-9,TRBJ2-2,TRBD2,CASSPGLTTGELFF,TGTGCCAGCAGCCCGGGACTAACCACCGGGGAGCTGTTTTTT
NA,TRBV5-1,TRBJ2-2,TRBD1,CASSLAGTDAGELFF,TGCGCCAGCAGCTTGGCAGGGACAGATGCCGGGGAGCTGTTTTTT
NA,TRBV4-1,TRBJ2-3,NA,CASSQGGRGDTQYF,TGCGCCAGCAGCCAGGGAGGCAGGGGTGATACGCAGTATTTT
NA,TRBV19,TRBJ2-7,TRBD2,CASSMGTSGSYEQYF,TGTGCCAGTAGTATGGGGACTAGCGGCTCCTACGAGCAGTACTTC
NA,TRBV19,TRBJ1-5,NA,CASSIQLNQPQHF,TGTGCCAGTAGTATACAGCTAAATCAGCCCCAGCATTTT